The 8 T cell receptor beta chains below were found in one sample sequenced in a study of Ad26.COV2.S vaccination and SARS-CoV-2 variants. The table came from immunoSEQ multiplex PCR; TCRdb's copy has only in-frame clones and leaves some out. Of around 86,000 clones detected, roughly 85% appear once; the ten largest clones hold 15% to 20%. Sample: peripheral blood, taken after recovery from COVID-19. These receptor sequences come from a human donor who had recovered from COVID-19.

The V and J genes are TRBV30 and TRBJ2-5, with D possibly TRBD2 on 5 matching bases. The CDR3 sequence is 16 residues long. Germline CDR1 GTSNPN, CDR2 SVGIG (reference sequence). V was shortened by 2 bases and J by 2 bases, with 18 bases between the two germline ends. The CDR3 protein is CAWSSNPGRGQETQYF. CDR3 nucleotide sequence: TGTGCCTGGAGTAGTAACCCCGGACGAGGGCAAGAGACCCAGTACTTC.

J is TRBJ2-3 and V is TRBV28, with 7 nucleotides matching TRBD1. V lost 6 bases, J lost 5 bases, and 14 bases stayed unmatched. CDR3 length: 16 amino acids. The germline gives CDR1 MDHEN, CDR2 SYDVKM. The CDR3 DNA sequence: TGTGCCAGCAGGGACGGGGTACAGGGGTCTTTAGATACGCAGTATTTT. Its protein is CASRDGVQGSLDTQYF.

This sequence joins TRBV27 and TRBJ1-1, with TRBD1 as a possible D gene (6 bases). The CDR3 covers 14 residues. Trimming took off 3 bases at V and 4 bases at J, with 12 bases between the two ends. Germline V gene data show CDR1 as MNHEY and CDR2 as SMNVEV (reference sequence). CDR3 sequence reads: CASSLGTSFTEAFF. Written as DNA, the CDR3 is TGTGCCAGCAGTTTGGGGACATCGTTCACTGAAGCTTTCTTT.

The chain joins TRBV2 to TRBJ2-1; D uncertain. V lost 2 bases, J lost 0 bases, and 8 bases lay in between. CDR1 and CDR2 (germline): SNHLY, FYNNEI. The CDR3 length is 15 residues. The CDR3 bases are TGTGCCAGCAGTGAAAATCGAGCCTCCTACAATGAGCAGTTCTTC. This gives the protein CASSENRASYNEQFF.

The CDR3 region has the DNA TGTGCCAGCAGTTCGCGAAGGGGGCCGCCTAATGAAAAACTGTTTTTT. This translates into CASSSRRGPPNEKLFF. The V call is TRBV28, the J call TRBJ1-4; TRBD1 aligns across 7 bases. V was clipped by 4 bases and J by 3 bases; unmatched bases: 8. Germline lookup yields CDR1 MDHEN and CDR2 SYDVKM. This CDR3 spans 16 amino acids. The full variable domain, rest sourced from reference TRBV28 and TRBJ1-4, is DVKVTQSSRYLVKRTGEKVFLECVQDMDHENMFWYRQDPGLGLRLIYFSYDVKMKEKGDIPEGYSVSREKKERFSLILESASTNQTSMYLCASSSRRGPPNEKLFFGSGTQLSVL.

The rearrangement links TRBV27 to TRBJ2-7; 9 bases are a match to TRBD2. This CDR3 spans 14 amino acids. V dropped 5 bases and J dropped 2; count of bases not matched to a gene: 4. Germline V gene sequence: CDR1 MNHEY, CDR2 SMNVEV (reference sequence). This chain's CDR3 is CASSQAGGTYEQYF. In DNA form, the CDR3 reads TGTGCCAGCAGTCAAGCGGGGGGTACCTACGAGCAGTACTTC.

The genes are TRBV7-9 and TRBJ1-1; 9 bases map to TRBD1. With V trimmed by 6 bases and J by 10 bases, 3 bases remained unmatched. This CDR3 is built from 11 residues. The germline V gene has CDR1 SEHNR and CDR2 FQNEAQ (reference sequence). The CDR3 DNA follows: TGTGCCAGCAGTCAGGGACAGGGAGCTTTCTTT. Protein sequence: CASSQGQGAFF.

The CDR3 nucleotides read TGTGCCAGCAGCTTAGAGGTTAGCGGACTCTCCTACGAGCAGTACTTC. Translation gives CASSLEVSGLSYEQYF. This chain joins TRBV11-3 and TRBJ2-7, with D possibly matching TRBD2 (6 bases). V was shortened by 0 bases and J by 0 bases, with 12 bases between the two germline ends. This CDR3 is built from 16 residues. Germline lookup yields CDR1 SGHNT and CDR2 YENEEA.